This T cell receptor beta chain was identified during a study of OX40 agonist ivuxolimab in advanced cancers. Study-wide results and caveats: Clones of CD4+ and CD8+ blood T cells grew by week 6 at doses of 0.1 to 3.0 mg/kg. Determination of antigen specificity was not performed for the expanded peripheral T cells.

Of note for this clone: Its target is unknown.

Blood specimens came from baseline, cycle 4 day 1, and cycle 7 day 1. The method was immunoSEQ multiplex PCR; TCRdb's version includes in-frame clones alone and lacks a portion of them. The data contain some 30,000 clones, around 88% of them singletons. Germline CDR1 MGHRA, CDR2 YSYEKL. The CDR3 is made up of 15 amino acids. The V end lost 7 bases, the J end lost 3 bases, and 19 bases lay between the germline ends. The clonotype originates from an adult with an advanced solid tumor such as melanoma, head and neck, liver or kidney cancer. Sequencing was performed on CD4+ or CD8+ T cells sorted from blood, taken in a trial of the OX40 agonist ivuxolimab. The V and J genes are TRBV4-1 and TRBJ2-7, with TRBD1 as a possible D gene (5 bases). The CDR3 DNA follows: TGCGCCAGCACCCCTAACAAGGCAGGGCGCTACGAGCAGTACTTC. Its translation: CASTPNKAGRYEQYF.